This T cell receptor (beta chain) was recorded in a study of memory CD4+ T cells and cytomegalovirus serostatus. Study results and limitations: CD4+ memory repertoires contained about 40% of the roughly 150 reported CMV TCRbeta sequences. Suggested: most of the CMV-linked TCR signature lies in CD4+ memory cells.

Assay: immunoSEQ multiplex PCR; the TCRdb copy retains only in-frame clones and omits some. Here the sample spans 52,000 or so clones, under 90% being singletons. Germline V lookup: CDR1 MDHEN, CDR2 SYDVKM. Trimming removed 4 bases from V and 5 bases from J; junction bases left unmatched: 7. The CDR3 runs 15 residues. Note on this clone: What it binds is unknown.

Single viable CD3+CD4+CD8-CD45RO+ cells were sorted as the memory CD4+ T cells. After thawing, CD4+ T cells were positively selected. The sequencing input was memory CD4+ T cells from blood. V and J are TRBV28 and TRBJ1-4; 7 nucleotides match TRBD1. The receptor was isolated from an adult in good health and CMV-seronegative. The CDR3 is CASSSSDRTNEKLFF. In DNA, the CDR3 is TGTGCCAGCAGTTCCTCGGACAGGACCAATGAAAAACTGTTTTTT.